These 15 T cell receptor beta chains share one sample of origin, sequenced in a study of blood T cells in healthy people across ages. Primers used in a second PCR of roughly 7 to 11 cycles were a sample-barcoded 5' primer and a J-beta primer mix. TCRdb recomputed calls from the 5' RACE reads with MiXCR, one row per CDR3 protein. The data hold roughly 1 million distinct CDR3 sequences, with around 25% observed a single time. This same sample was also taken into another study, of T cells of mothers and their children.

Sequences were obtained from blood. These receptors were collected from a girl aged 2 to 10 in good health.

There are a few counts of this clonotype. The rearrangement joins TRBV7-2 to TRBJ1-1, with a possible D match to TRBD1 (5 bases). V shed 5 bases and J shed 0 bases, with 13 bases lying between them. Germline lookup yields CDR1 SGHTA and CDR2 FQGNSA. CDR3 size: 15 residues. DNA of the CDR3: TGTGCCAGCAGCGCTAGGGGCAGTGTGAACACTGAAGCTTTCTTT. Protein: CASSARGSVNTEAFF.

This clonotype was picked up a small number of times. The chain has TRBV5-1 and TRBJ1-1; possibly TRBD1 for D (6 bases). V was clipped by 0 bases and J by 0 bases, with 15 bases between them. In germline, CDR1 is SGHRS, CDR2 YFSETQ. The length of the CDR3 is 17 residues. The CDR3 sequence is CASSLVTGGGLNTEAFF. As DNA, the CDR3 is TGCGCCAGCAGCTTGGTGACAGGAGGAGGCTTGAACACTGAAGCTTTCTTT.

This chain uses TRBV27 with TRBJ2-3, with D maybe TRBD2 (5 bases). V was shortened by 7 bases and J by 5 bases, with 22 bases between the two germline ends. This CDR3 has 16 amino acids. Germline V lookup: CDR1 MNHEY, CDR2 SMNVEV (reference sequence). CDR3 nucleotides: TGTGCCAGCAATCCGGGATCACCCATCGTAAAAGATACGCAGTATTTT. Translating gives CASNPGSPIVKDTQYF.

With regard to this clonotype: A much larger clone differs by one base, so this may be a read error. The chain links TRBV6-1 to TRBJ2-1; D unclear. The germline V and J ends were trimmed by 3 bases and 4 bases, with 10 bases remaining between them. The V gene's germline CDR1 is MNHNS and CDR2 SASEGT. This CDR3 contains 14 residues. The DNA for the CDR3 is TGTGCCAGCAGTGACGCGGTGGGGTACAATGAGCAGTTCTTC. Its translation: CASSDAVGYNEQFF.

V and J are TRBV29-1 and TRBJ1-2; 7 bases are shared with TRBD1. The J segment lost 8 bases and the V segment lost 4 bases, leaving 10 bases of the junction unmatched. This CDR3 has 13 residues. Germline loops: CDR1 SQVTM, CDR2 ANQGSEA. The CDR3 loop is CSVAQWDRNGYTF. In DNA, the CDR3 is TGCAGCGTTGCCCAATGGGACAGAAACGGCTACACCTTC.

CDR3 nucleotide sequence: TGTGCCAGCAGCGTTCGAGAGATGGCCCTCGAGCAGTACTTC. This gives the protein CASSVREMALEQYF. This chain joins TRBV9 and TRBJ2-7; D remains ambiguous. Germline V CDR1 and CDR2: SGDLS, YYNGEE. The CDR3 has 14 amino acids. Trimming stripped 2 bases from V and 6 bases from J, with 15 bases between.

This clonotype has just a few counts. This chain uses TRBV27 with TRBJ2-5, with 8 positions matching TRBD2. The DNA end is a closer match to TRBJ2-7, so the J assignment may be wrong. Germline loops: CDR1 MNHEY, CDR2 SMNVEV (reference sequence). The CDR3 is 16 amino acids. CDR3 loop: CASSPDPSGSYYEQYF. The CDR3 nucleotides read TGTGCCAGCAGTCCGGACCCTAGCGGGTCTTACTACGAGCAGTACTTC.

J is TRBJ2-5 and V is TRBV6-1; a weak D match, TRBD1 (6 bases). The CDR3 runs 14 residues. Germline CDR1 reads MNHNS; CDR2 reads SASEGT. V lost 6 bases to trimming and J lost 4 bases, with 15 bases between them. CDR3 region: CASSVTGWRETQYF. CDR3 nucleotide sequence: TGTGCCAGCAGCGTAACAGGGTGGCGAGAGACCCAGTACTTC.

There are a few counts of this clonotype. The rearrangement joins TRBV12-3 or TRBV12-4 to TRBJ2-3; D unresolved. The CDR3 covers 12 residues. The ends were cut back, 8 bases at V and 5 bases at J, with 11 bases in the middle. The CDR3 loop reads CASRSPVDTQYF. The CDR3 region has the DNA TGTGCCAGCCGCTCACCCGTAGATACGCAGTATTTT.

As for this clonotype: No conserved phenylalanine or tryptophan is present at the end of the CDR3, so a read error is the likely explanation. The V gene is TRBV4-1, the J gene TRBJ2-4, with TRBD2 matching over 7 bases. With V trimmed by 0 bases and J by 7 bases, 3 bases remained unmatched. This CDR3 contains 14 residues. Germline CDR1 is MGHRA and CDR2 is YSYEKL. The CDR3: CASSQERGVNIQYV. In nucleotides, the CDR3 is TGCGCCAGCAGCCAAGAACGGGGGGTCAACATTCAGTACGTC.

This clonotype was counted only a few times. V and J are TRBV5-5 and TRBJ2-5; TRBD1 matches at 7 bases. V lost 4 bases to trimming and J lost 1 base; unmatched junction nucleotides: 4. This CDR3 contains 14 residues. Germline CDR1 reads SGHKS; CDR2 reads YYEKEE (reference sequence). This chain's CDR3 is CASSVYRGQETQYF. CDR3 DNA: TGTGCCAGCAGCGTCTACAGGGGCCAAGAGACCCAGTACTTC. The whole variable domain, filled in from reference TRBV5-5 and TRBJ2-5, reads DAGVTQSPTHLIKTRGQQVTLRCSPISGHKSVSWYQQVLGQGPQFIFQYYEKEERGRGNFPDRFSARQFPNYSSELNVNALLLGDSALYLCASSVYRGQETQYFGPGTRLLVL.

This clonotype was counted only a few times. The gene calls are TRBV7-9 and TRBJ2-6; 9 bases agree with TRBD1. The V and J ends lost 4 bases and 3 bases, in that order; junction bases with no gene match: 4. The CDR3 has 16 residues. Germline V gene sequence: CDR1 SEHNR, CDR2 FQNEAQ (reference sequence). This chain's CDR3 is CASSSGTGYGANVLTF. As DNA, the CDR3 is TGTGCCAGCAGCTCCGGGACAGGGTATGGGGCCAACGTCCTGACTTTC.

In its sample, this clonotype was seen a few times. The V and J genes are TRBV9 and TRBJ2-5; perhaps TRBD1 as D (5 bases). The end of the DNA aligns better with TRBJ2-1, so the J call may be wrong. There are 13 residues in the CDR3. Germline CDR1 reads SGDLS; CDR2 reads YYNGEE. CDR3 sequence: CASRGRAGNEQFF. The CDR3 coding sequence is TGTGCCAGCCGAGGCAGGGCTGGGAATGAGCAGTTCTTC.

This chain joins TRBV20-1 and TRBJ2-1, with 7 bases matching TRBD2. V lost 5 bases, J lost 6 bases, and 16 bases stayed unmatched. The CDR3 spans 16 residues. Germline-derived CDR1 and CDR2 are DFQATT and SNEGSKA (reference sequence). The CDR3 DNA follows: TGCAGTGCTCAGGATCCCGGGACTACCCTTTTCAATGAGCAGTTCTTC. Encoded protein: CSAQDPGTTLFNEQFF.

The table lists this clonotype with a few counts. The V and J genes are TRBV12-3 or TRBV12-4 and TRBJ2-5, with 10 bases matching TRBD2. Trimming took 5 bases from V and 1 from J; bases not matched to a gene: 7. The CDR3 contains 16 residues. The CDR3 DNA reads TGTGCCAGCAGTCAAGAACTAGCGGGGTTCCAAGAGACCCAGTACTTC. Translating gives CASSQELAGFQETQYF.